The clone carrying this T cell receptor (beta chain) was seen many times. Its cognate antigen is unknown. The data are from a study of regulatory T cells in long-lasting Graves disease. Study-wide points: Peripheral blood was the sole material, not thyroid tissue.

Stated time point: newly diagnosed GD, antithyroid drugs for less than 3 months. PBMC-derived RNA was used for the TCR library. It was an endocrinology department in Xi'an, China, that provided the patients. The TCR beta library used iRepertoire HTBI primers with Arm-PCR amplification of CDR3. TCRdb reanalysed the multiplex PCR reads using MiXCR and keeps one entry per CDR3 protein. This table holds about 620,000 distinct CDR3 sequences, approximately 15% found once. This sample also appeared in a second study, on T cells in Graves' hyperthyroidism and ophthalmopathy. That work states: The HTBI primer set served for first-round RT-PCR of the TCR CDR3.

Material: peripheral blood mononuclear cells (PBMCs), obtained at new diagnosis, from a patient treated with antithyroid drugs. This receptor was taken from a woman aged 25 to 45 with Graves disease.

For the CDR3, the DNA is TGCGCCAGCAGCTTGCCTGACAGGTCGAACACTGAAGCTTTCTTT. Translating gives CASSLPDRSNTEAFF. The chain joins TRBV5-1 to TRBJ1-1; D perhaps matches TRBD1 (6 bases). V was pared by 1 base and J by 1 base, with 11 bases between. The CDR3 loop spans 15 amino acids. Germline V gene data show CDR1 as SGHRS and CDR2 as YFSETQ.